This T cell receptor beta chain was documented in a study of T cells after yellow fever vaccination (dated by TCRdb to between 2019 and 2020). Regarding the complete study: The SMART-Seq v4 Ultra Low Input RNA kit was used to prepare libraries from fractions with low cell numbers. To track T-cell clones before and after primary and booster YFV17D yellow fever vaccination, bulk TCR alpha and beta repertoires were sequenced longitudinally. The cohort comprised two healthy male donors, one aged 18 to 29 and one aged 30 to 40 years. Blood was collected at multiple timepoints before and after primary and secondary immunization, and bulk PBMC replicates and cell subsets were isolated.

The sample's treatment or condition, from its label and the paper: live attenuated yellow fever vaccine strain. PBMCs were isolated from peripheral blood using a standard Ficoll-Paque protocol. CD4 and CD8 T-cell fractions were isolated with Dynabeads CD4 and CD8 positive selection kits. TriZol was used to extract RNA from bulk PBMCs, from CD4 and CD8 fractions, and from dextramer-positive and dextramer-negative fractions. Paper-wide results and their limitations: After the booster, most clones that had expanded after primary vaccination were detected again (nearly 97% of CD4 and roughly 86% of CD8), suggesting broad maintenance of memory. A small fraction of clonotypes appeared in both the CD4 and CD8 compartments, likely as a result of convergent recombination. Because abundant contaminating clonotypes from the bulk population could be contained in FACS-sorted repertoires, computational filtering was required. Compared with the primary T-cell response, the secondary T-cell response was faster but weaker, reaching its peak on day 5 rather than on day 15. Only a couple of donors were included in the study, so the extent to which the findings can be generalized is limited.

This clonotype was detected many times. The specificity of this receptor is unknown. No base qualities exist here, and no much larger clone lies one base off it. Instrument used: Illumina NovaSeq 6000. Synthesis of TCR cDNA relied on 5'RACE template switching, a step that introduced a universal primer site along with unique molecular identifiers. Priming of cDNA synthesis was performed from both the TCR alpha and TCR beta constant segments. Two PCR steps were used to amplify libraries, with sample barcodes and sequencing adapters being added in the second step. Sequencing of libraries was performed on Illumina HiSeq 2500 (2x100 bp) or NovaSeq (2x150 bp). Per the original workflow: Demultiplexing of reads and collapsing into UMI consensus sequences were performed with MIGEC, and V(D)J alignment was carried out with MiXCR. Vaccine-responding clonotypes were identified with edgeR using replicate PBMC samples, with FDR below 0.01 and a log2 fold change above 5 up to day 15 being required. Each bulk clonotype received a CD4 or CD8 identity based on whether the sequenced CD4 or CD8 repertoire contained that clonotype at higher abundance. Starting from the raw public reads, TCRdb applied fastp trimming at Q25, assembled clones with MiXCR and retained in-frame beta chains. For every CDR3 protein sequence, its rows merge into one entry that carries the most common genes and DNA. These V and J calls rely on TCRdb rather than the paper's analysis. This sample is represented by about 130,000 distinct CDR3 sequences; over 8% of them were singletons. Of the sample, 40% falls within the top ten clones.

From the cysteine through the phenylalanine, the CDR3 covers 16 amino acids. CDR3 DNA only is kept here, 48 bases in frame from base 1. V ends up 0 bases short and J 8 bases short, with an unmatched junction base count of 9. As encoded in the germline V gene, CDR1 is MGHRA while CDR2 is YSYEKL. The chain uses TRBV4-1 and TRBJ2-1; TRBD2 matches 8 bases in the middle. Sample: CD8+ T cells sorted from PBMCs, taken on the day of the yellow fever booster vaccination. The clonotype comes from a man between 18 and 35 years old who received the YFV17D yellow fever vaccine. Here the CDR3 is given as CASSQDRGLEAHEQFF. The nucleotide sequence reads TGCGCCAGCAGCCAAGATAGGGGACTAGAGGCCCATGAGCAGTTCTTC.